The T cell receptor beta chain under discussion was sequenced for a study of Graves' ophthalmopathy and Graves' hyperthyroidism. The CDR3 sequence is 14 residues long. Trimming took 5 bases from V and 5 from J; bases not matched to a gene: 11. Looked up from germline, CDR1 is SQVTM and CDR2 is ANQGSEA. Eligible hyperthyroidism cases comprised new diagnoses of under 2 months' duration in individuals aged 18 to 65. Using RNA transcripts, the TCR beta CDR3 regions were amplified. In the first round, RT-PCR was carried out with HTBI primers, and a multiplex PCR formed the second round. MiXCR, run by TCRdb on the multiplex PCR reads, gives a single entry per CDR3 protein. The sample gives more than 1,000,000 distinct CDR3 sequences, 35% to 40% of which show up once; 11% is in the top ten. As concerns this clonotype: A much larger clone sits a single nucleotide away, making a read error possible.

The sequencing sample was made of peripheral blood or thyroid tissue (not recorded which). This sequence originates from an adult man with Graves' hyperthyroidism. V and J are TRBV29-1 and TRBJ1-1; 7 bases fit TRBD1. CDR3 bases: TGCAGCGTTCCGCACGGCAGGGGGGTTACTGAAGCTTTCTTT. It specifies CSVPHGRGVTEAFF.